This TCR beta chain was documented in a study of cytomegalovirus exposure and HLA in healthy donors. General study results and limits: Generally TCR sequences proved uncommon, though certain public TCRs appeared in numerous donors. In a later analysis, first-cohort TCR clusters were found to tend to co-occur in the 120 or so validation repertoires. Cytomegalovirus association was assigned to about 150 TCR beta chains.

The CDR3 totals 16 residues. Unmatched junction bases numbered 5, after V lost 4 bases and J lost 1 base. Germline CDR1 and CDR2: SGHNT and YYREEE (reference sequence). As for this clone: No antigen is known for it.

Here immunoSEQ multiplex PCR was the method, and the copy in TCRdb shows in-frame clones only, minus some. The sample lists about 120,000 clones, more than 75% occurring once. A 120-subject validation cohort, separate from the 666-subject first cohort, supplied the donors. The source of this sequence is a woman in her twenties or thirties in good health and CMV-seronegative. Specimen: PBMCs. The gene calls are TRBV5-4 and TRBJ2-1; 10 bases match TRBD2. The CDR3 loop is CASSPSGGQSYNEQFF. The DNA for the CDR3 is TGTGCCAGCAGCCCTAGCGGGGGACAGTCCTACAATGAGCAGTTCTTC.